This T cell receptor beta chain was found in a study of blood T cell repertoires in COVID-19. About the research overall: The samples span acute and convalescent COVID-19 from the United States, Italy and Spain. From T cells, B-cell-depleted T cells, or PBMCs came the material, which was cDNA or gDNA.

Original data processing: It was from reference gene primer amplification that nucleated cell counts were estimated. Assay used: immunoSEQ multiplex PCR; TCRdb lists only in-frame clones, some missing. The DNA gave D and trimming, while V, J and clone size come from that table. The data contain about 87,000 clones, around 86% of them singletons. Germline V gives CDR1 SGHRS, CDR2 YFSETQ. This CDR3 is built from 16 residues. The V gene end was trimmed by 3 bases and the J gene end by 1 base; junction bases not matched to a gene: 5. Material: peripheral blood. This TCR derives from a man aged 35-49 years with acute or convalescent COVID-19. The V call is TRBV5-1, the J call TRBJ2-3, with 10 positions matching TRBD2. CDR3 in amino acids: CASSSLAGGGTDTQYF. Written as DNA, the CDR3 is TGCGCCAGCAGCTCGTTAGCGGGGGGTGGCACAGATACGCAGTATTTT.